A single sample gave rise to the 20 T cell receptor beta chains below, sequenced in a study of cytomegalovirus exposure and HLA in healthy donors (dated by TCRdb to about 2017). The method was the immunoSEQ multiplex PCR assay. A mixture of 60 forward primers for TCR Vbeta segments and 13 reverse primers for TCR Jbeta segments was used in the multiplex PCR. Imported from immuneACCESS, the table was reduced by TCRdb to in-frame sequences with V and J called. These copies leave out some clones; in studies compared against another copy, an unresolved V gene accounts for under half, and the cause of the remainder is not known. The sample records 100,000 or so clones, around 80% of which are singletons. Of the sample, around 3% is held by the ten largest clones. The sample comprised PBMCs. The source of these receptors is a woman aged 40 to 49 in good health and CMV-seronegative.

The V and J genes are TRBV7-9 and TRBJ1-1; no firm D call. With 6 bases removed from V and 1 base from J, the gap between germline ends came to 12 bases. Germline CDR1 and CDR2: SEHNR and FQNEAQ (reference sequence). This CDR3 contains 14 residues. As DNA, the CDR3 is TGTGCCAGCAGACCCCCTCTAGGGAACACTGAAGCTTTCTTT. Its protein product is CASRPPLGNTEAFF.

This chain links TRBV7-2 with TRBJ2-7; 11 nucleotides match TRBD2. The CDR3 runs 14 residues. V gave up 5 bases and J gave up 7 bases; unmatched junction bases: 7. Germline CDR1 is SGHTA and CDR2 is FQGNSA. CDR3 in amino acids: CASSLTSGSKEQYF. The CDR3 nucleotides read TGTGCCAGCAGCCTTACTAGCGGGAGTAAAGAGCAGTACTTC.

The V call is TRBV5-8, the J call TRBJ1-5, with no clear D. V lost 0 bases to trimming and J lost 6 bases, with 4 bases between them. Germline V gene lookup returns CDR1 SGHTS and CDR2 YDEGEE. This CDR3 has 12 amino acids. CDR3 DNA: TGTGCCAGCAGCTTGGGGCCTCAGCCCCAGCATTTT. Encoded protein: CASSLGPQPQHF.

The chain carries TRBV4-2 and TRBJ2-5; a weak D match, TRBD2 (6 bases). V was trimmed by 5 bases and J by 2 bases, leaving 15 bases between them. Germline loops: CDR1 LGHNA, CDR2 YNFKEQ. The CDR3 runs to 15 residues. Written as DNA, the CDR3 is TGTGCCAGCAGCTGGTGGGAGGTAGGACAAGAGACCCAGTACTTC. This sequence encodes CASSWWEVGQETQYF.

There are a few counts of this clone. The chain employs TRBV7-2 and TRBJ2-1; the match to TRBD2 covers 13 bases. CDR1 is SGHTA, CDR2 FQGNSA, per germline. CDR3 length: 16 amino acids. V lost 6 bases, J lost 5 bases, and 7 bases stayed unmatched. Here the CDR3 DNA reads TGTGCCAGCAGTTACACTAGCGGGGGGGCGCACAATGAGCAGTTCTTC. This translates into CASSYTSGGAHNEQFF.

The genes are TRBV28 and TRBJ2-7; no clear D. This CDR3 contains 13 residues. In germline, CDR1 is MDHEN, CDR2 SYDVKM. V was clipped by 2 bases and J by 4 bases, with 9 bases between them. The CDR3 loop reads CASSLTPLYEQYF. In DNA form, the CDR3 reads TGTGCCAGCAGTTTAACACCCCTTTACGAGCAGTACTTC.

The chain employs TRBV4-3 and TRBJ2-1, with 10 bases aligning to TRBD2. There are 17 residues in the CDR3. V shed 5 bases and J 7 bases; nucleotides not matched to a gene: 14. Looked up from germline, CDR1 is LGHNA and CDR2 is YSLEER. The CDR3 region has the DNA TGCGCCAGCAGCTTCTCCCGACTAGCGGGCGAGGGGAATGAGCAGTTCTTC. Its translation: CASSFSRLAGEGNEQFF.

The chain links TRBV28 to TRBJ2-1; TRBD2 matches at 12 bases. Germline assignment: CDR1 MDHEN and CDR2 SYDVKM. This CDR3 is 15 amino acids long. V shed 5 bases, J shed 3 bases, and the junction held 2 bases outside the gene matches. The CDR3 DNA is TGTGCCAGCAGTCTGGGACTAGCGGGCTACAATGAGCAGTTCTTC. This codes for CASSLGLAGYNEQFF.

The genes are TRBV6-9 and TRBJ1-4, with 7 bases matching TRBD1. J lost 8 bases, V lost 10 bases, and 7 bases had no gene match. The CDR3 is made up of 12 amino acids. Germline V gives CDR1 MNHGY, CDR2 SVAAGI. CDR3 sequence (DNA): TGTGCCACCGCGGGGACAGAGGAAAAACTGTTTTTT. This gives the protein CATAGTEEKLFF.

The rearrangement links TRBV30 to TRBJ1-4; possibly TRBD1 for D (6 bases). CDR3 length: 13 amino acids. Deletions cut 6 bases from V and 0 bases from J, with 8 bases between. CDR1 and CDR2 (germline): GTSNPN, SVGIG (reference sequence). The CDR3 reads CACTGPTNEKLFF. DNA of the CDR3: TGTGCCTGCACAGGGCCAACTAATGAAAAACTGTTTTTT.

The CDR3 region is CASSLVGERPQHF. The CDR3 nucleotides read TGTGCCAGCAGCTTAGTCGGGGAGAGGCCCCAGCATTTT. The chain joins TRBV9 to TRBJ1-5; no clear D. The CDR3 extends over 13 amino acids. The V gene's germline CDR1 is SGDLS and CDR2 YYNGEE. Trimming took 4 bases from V and 9 from J, leaving 14 bases between them.

The chain is built from TRBV7-2 and TRBJ1-1; 7 bases fit TRBD1. The CDR3 consists of 14 residues. Germline trimming cut 3 bases from V and 5 bases from J; bases unmatched to any gene: 6. Germline V gene lookup returns CDR1 SGHTA and CDR2 FQGNSA. DNA for the CDR3: TGTGCCAGCAGCTTCCCGACAGGGCAAACTGAAGCTTTCTTT. This encodes CASSFPTGQTEAFF.

This clone was picked up one time. The J gene is TRBJ2-6, the V gene TRBV5-4, with a tentative D call TRBD2 (5 bases). The germline V gene has CDR1 SGHNT and CDR2 YYREEE (reference sequence). Deletions cut 5 bases from V and 2 bases from J, with 5 bases between. This CDR3 is built from 13 residues. CDR3 DNA: TGTGCCAGCAGGAGGGCTGGGGCCAACGTCCTGACTTTC. As protein: CASRRAGANVLTF.

This clone was seen only once. The chain couples TRBV4-3 to TRBJ1-2; 10 nucleotides match TRBD1. Germline values: CDR1 LGHNA, CDR2 YSLEER. After removal of 5 bases from V and 4 bases from J, the junction contained 10 bases not matched to a gene. This CDR3 is built from 16 residues. This CDR3 is CASSSPGGTGVYGYTF. In DNA, the CDR3 is TGCGCCAGCAGCTCTCCCGGGGGGACAGGGGTCTATGGCTACACCTTC.

The chain is built from TRBV28 and TRBJ2-1; 14 bases align to TRBD2. With V trimmed by 10 bases and J by 6 bases, 2 bases remained unmatched. There are 13 residues in the CDR3. Germline assignment: CDR1 MDHEN and CDR2 SYDVKM. DNA for the CDR3: TGTGCCATCGGGACTAGCGGGAGCAATGAGCAGTTCTTC. Translating it yields CAIGTSGSNEQFF.

V and J are TRBV18 and TRBJ1-2; TRBD1 matches at 9 bases. Germline V gene lookup returns CDR1 KGHSH and CDR2 LQKENI. The V segment lost 3 bases and the J segment 6 bases; nucleotides outside the gene matches: 11. The CDR3 length is 16 residues. CDR3 nucleotides: TGTGCCAGCTCACCTCTTATACAGGGGGCGCGGAATGGCTACACCTTC. Translated, it gives CASSPLIQGARNGYTF.

In regard to this clone: The junction differs from germline at one of its ends, possibly a read error. The rearrangement uses TRBV6-1 and TRBJ1-4; 8 bases align to TRBD1. The CDR3 runs to 14 residues. The V gene's germline CDR1 is MNHNS and CDR2 SASEGT. CDR3 coding DNA: TGTGCCAGCAGATCAGGGGGCTTAGGTGAAGAACTGTTTTTT. This encodes CASRSGGLGEELFF.

The rearrangement links TRBV12-5 to TRBJ1-1; tentatively, D is TRBD1 (5 bases). Germline CDR1 is LGHNT and CDR2 is FRNRAP. The CDR3 extends over 12 amino acids. Deletions cut 9 bases from V and 3 bases from J, with 11 bases between. CDR3 DNA sequence: TGTGCTAGAACTGGGGGGGACACTGAAGCTTTCTTT. This codes for CARTGGDTEAFF. The entire variable domain, with the rest obtained from reference TRBV12-5 and TRBJ1-1, is as follows: DARVTQTPRHKVTEMGQEVTMRCQPILGHNTVFWYRQTMMQGLELLAYFRNRAPLDDSGMPKDRFSAEMPDATLATLKIQPSEPRDSAVYFCARTGGDTEAFFGQGTRLTVV.

This chain links TRBV2 with TRBJ1-1; 7 positions match TRBD1. The CDR3 contains 13 residues. Germline values: CDR1 SNHLY, CDR2 FYNNEI. V trimming: 6 bases; J trimming: 3 bases; junction bases outside the gene matches: 4. The CDR3 nucleotides read TGTGCCAGCAGCCTGACAGGGTACACTGAAGCTTTCTTT. This codes for CASSLTGYTEAFF.

The CDR3 loop is CASSSRHNSPLHF. The CDR3 nucleotides are TGTGCCAGCAGCTCGCGTCATAATTCACCCCTCCACTTT. The chain carries TRBV6-5 and TRBJ1-6, with unresolved D. V was trimmed by 6 bases and J by 5 bases, leaving 8 bases between them. From germline, CDR1 is MNHEY and CDR2 SVGAGI. CDR3 length: 13 residues.